The 30 T cell receptor beta chains below were found in one sample sequenced in a study of blood T cell repertoires in COVID-19. The method was immunoSEQ multiplex PCR; TCRdb's version includes in-frame clones alone and lacks a portion of them. The top ten hold around 2.5% of the sample, which has 300,000 or so clones, around nine tenths seen once. Sample: PBMCs or T cells enriched from blood (not recorded which). Receptors originate from a man aged 60-69 years who had recovered from COVID-19.

This sequence joins TRBV7-2 and TRBJ2-5, with 7 nucleotides matching TRBD1. Germline CDR1 SGHTA, CDR2 FQGNSA. The CDR3 covers 17 residues. The V and J ends lost 5 bases and 1 base, in that order; junction bases with no gene match: 13. The CDR3 loop reads CASSLQPGQRLQETQYF. The CDR3, as DNA: TGTGCCAGCAGCCTACAACCGGGACAGAGGCTCCAAGAGACCCAGTACTTC.

The chain couples TRBV2 to TRBJ2-3; 8 bases are a match to TRBD2. The CDR3 has 16 residues. After removal of 4 bases from V and 8 bases from J, the junction contained 14 bases not matched to a gene. Germline V gene sequence: CDR1 SNHLY, CDR2 FYNNEI. In DNA form, the CDR3 reads TGTGCCAGCAGTGCCTCGGGGACTAGGGGGTCAGGTACGCAGTATTTT. This encodes CASSASGTRGSGTQYF.

The chain has TRBV10-1 and TRBJ2-7, with 8 bases fitting TRBD2. With 10 bases clipped from V and 0 bases from J, the junction kept 8 bases outside the gene matches. The CDR3 is made up of 14 amino acids. Germline V CDR1 and CDR2: WNHNN, SYGVQD (reference sequence). CDR3 in amino acids: CANLRGGPSYEQYF. The CDR3 DNA reads TGCGCCAACCTACGGGGGGGCCCCTCCTACGAGCAGTACTTC.

This chain connects TRBV4-1 to TRBJ2-7; 10 nucleotides match TRBD1. From germline, CDR1 is MGHRA and CDR2 YSYEKL. There are 18 residues in the CDR3. The trim removed 1 base at V and 4 bases at J, leaving 13 bases unmatched. Here the CDR3 DNA reads TGCGCCAGCAGCCAAGGAGCTAGCCCGGGACAGGGGACGTACGAGCAGTACTTC. This sequence encodes CASSQGASPGQGTYEQYF.

This rearrangement joins TRBV7-8 to TRBJ2-1; 8 positions agree with TRBD2. V gave up 2 bases and J gave up 10 bases; unmatched junction bases: 10. CDR3 size: 15 residues. Germline values: CDR1 SGHVS, CDR2 FQNEAQ. The CDR3 DNA reads TGTGCCAGCAGCTTAAGCGGGAGCCCATCGGGGGAGCAGTTCTTC. It encodes CASSLSGSPSGEQFF.

As regards this clone: Distinct nucleotide sequences in the sample also encode this CDR3. The DNA for the CDR3 is TGCAGTGCTACCCAGGGGTACGAGCAGTACTTC. This gives the protein CSATQGYEQYF. The chain is built from TRBV20-1 and TRBJ2-7; perhaps TRBD1 as D (6 bases). Germline values: CDR1 DFQATT, CDR2 SNEGSKA (reference sequence). This CDR3 is built from 11 residues. V lost 4 bases and J lost 4, with 8 bases in between.

The chain links TRBV3-1 (or the pseudogene TRBV3-2) to TRBJ1-4; tentative D call: TRBD1 (5 bases). The CDR3 totals 14 residues. The V gene lost 2 bases and the J gene lost 7 bases, with 11 bases spanning the gap. The V gene's germline CDR1 is LGHDT and CDR2 YNNKEL (reference sequence). CDR3 amino acids: CASSQLEGIEKLFF. For the CDR3, the DNA is TGTGCCAGCAGCCAACTGGAGGGGATTGAAAAACTGTTTTTT.

The V call is TRBV7-8, the J call TRBJ2-3; D is ambiguous. The CDR3 is 17 amino acids. Germline V gene data show CDR1 as SGHVS and CDR2 as FQNEAQ. The ends were cut back, 2 bases at V and 0 bases at J, with 15 bases in the middle. CDR3 DNA sequence: TGTGCCAGCAGCTTAAACTACCCATCGTCTAGCACAGATACGCAGTATTTT. Amino acids: CASSLNYPSSSTDTQYF.

This chain links TRBV6-5 with TRBJ1-5; weak D call: TRBD1 (5 bases). There are 14 residues in the CDR3. The ends were cut back, 6 bases at V and 2 bases at J, with 11 bases in the middle. From germline, CDR1 is MNHEY and CDR2 SVGAGI. The DNA for the CDR3 is TGTGCCAGCAGGGGGGGGTGGGGCAATCAGCCCCAGCATTTT. Its protein product is CASRGGWGNQPQHF.

The rearrangement uses TRBV10-2 and TRBJ1-1; D gene uncertain. The germline V gene encodes CDR1 WSHSY and CDR2 SAAADI. The V gene lost 6 bases and the J gene lost 0 bases, with 8 bases spanning the gap. This CDR3 comprises 13 residues. The DNA of the CDR3 is TGCGCCAGCAGGGAAGCGTTGAACACTGAAGCTTTCTTT. Translation: CASREALNTEAFF.

The chain couples TRBV2 to TRBJ1-1; maybe TRBD1 (6 bases). Trimming removed 2 bases at V and 10 bases at J, with 14 bases between. The CDR3 covers 13 residues. Germline CDR1 SNHLY, CDR2 FYNNEI. CDR3 sequence: CASSEIGGLRAFF. CDR3 nucleotide sequence: TGTGCCAGCAGTGAAATCGGGGGGCTTAGAGCTTTCTTT.

The rearrangement joins TRBV18 to TRBJ1-5; D gene uncertain. The germline V gene has CDR1 KGHSH and CDR2 LQKENI. This CDR3 has 16 amino acids. The germline V and J ends were trimmed by 1 base and 4 bases, with 14 bases remaining between them. The CDR3 spells CASSPRPPSSNQPQHF. The CDR3 nucleotides read TGTGCCAGCTCACCACGGCCCCCGTCTTCAAATCAGCCCCAGCATTTT.

The chain joins TRBV7-3 to TRBJ1-1; 9 nucleotides line up with TRBD1. V gave up 5 bases and J gave up 4 bases; unmatched junction bases: 8. The CDR3 loop spans 15 amino acids. In germline, CDR1 is SGHTA, CDR2 FQGTGA. CDR3 region: CASSAVTGGITEAFF. Written as DNA, the CDR3 is TGTGCCAGCAGCGCAGTGACAGGGGGGATCACTGAAGCTTTCTTT.

CDR3 protein: CASSFRGPGGYTF. CDR3 nucleotides: TGTGCCAGCAGCTTCCGGGGTCCGGGAGGCTACACCTTC. V usage is TRBV5-6 and J usage is TRBJ1-2, with D unclear. With 2 bases removed from V and 8 bases from J, the gap between germline ends came to 13 bases. The germline V gene encodes CDR1 SGHDT and CDR2 YYEEEE. CDR3 size: 13 residues.

This sequence joins TRBV5-1 and TRBJ1-1; a weak D match, TRBD1 (6 bases). V shed 7 bases and J shed 0 bases, with 13 bases lying between them. Germline CDR1 is SGHRS and CDR2 is YFSETQ. This CDR3 region has 14 residues. In DNA form, the CDR3 reads TGCGCCAGCGAATCGGGACAAATGAACACTGAAGCTTTCTTT. Translated: CASESGQMNTEAFF.

This clone was seen a single time. This chain uses TRBV3-1 (or the pseudogene TRBV3-2) with TRBJ2-2, with 15 bases identical to TRBD2. The CDR3 length is 16 residues. Germline V CDR1 and CDR2: LGHDT, YNNKEL (reference sequence). Unmatched junction bases numbered 4, after V lost 5 bases and J lost 6 bases. The CDR3 protein is CASSSWTSGGAGELFF. For the CDR3, the DNA is TGTGCCAGCAGCTCGTGGACTAGCGGGGGGGCCGGGGAGCTGTTTTTT.

J is TRBJ2-1 and V is TRBV13, with a tentative D call TRBD2 (6 bases). V lost 5 bases and J lost 8, with 19 bases in between. The CDR3 length is 15 residues. Germline CDR1 reads PRHDT; CDR2 reads FYEKMQ (reference sequence). CDR3 in amino acids: CASSPGVAEGYEQFF. The CDR3 DNA follows: TGTGCCAGCAGCCCCGGGGTAGCGGAGGGGTATGAGCAGTTCTTC.

This clone was detected once. This chain uses TRBV15 with TRBJ2-3, with TRBD2 matching over 11 bases. The length of the CDR3 is 15 residues. The trim removed 3 bases at V and 4 bases at J, leaving 3 bases unmatched. The germline V gene encodes CDR1 LNHNV and CDR2 YYDKDF (reference sequence). The chain's CDR3 is CATSRPLAGADTQYF. The CDR3 DNA reads as TGTGCCACCAGCAGGCCACTAGCGGGAGCAGATACGCAGTATTTT.

The V gene is TRBV6-5, the J gene TRBJ2-5, with TRBD1 as a possible D gene (5 bases). V was pared by 6 bases and J by 2 bases, with 13 bases between. CDR3 size: 14 residues. Germline CDR1 MNHEY, CDR2 SVGAGI. CDR3 nucleotide sequence: TGTGCCAGCAGCCCGACAGCCACACAAGAGACCCAGTACTTC. This translates into CASSPTATQETQYF.

This chain connects TRBV3-1 (or the pseudogene TRBV3-2) to TRBJ1-3; 8 bases map to TRBD1. CDR3 length: 15 amino acids. Germline V CDR1 and CDR2: LGHDT, YNNKEL (reference sequence). The V segment lost 4 bases and the J segment 4 bases; nucleotides outside the gene matches: 6. CDR3 sequence (DNA): TGTGCCAGCAGCCGGGACAGGCTAAAAGGAAACACCATATATTTT. Translated, it gives CASSRDRLKGNTIYF.

The rearrangement links TRBV10-3 to TRBJ2-7, with TRBD1 matching over 7 bases. CDR1 is ENHRY and CDR2 is SYGVKD in the germline V gene. Losses at the gene ends were 10 bases for V and 5 bases for J; bases not matched to a gene: 8. The CDR3 contains 12 residues. The CDR3 is CATQDRADEQYF. CDR3 DNA sequence: TGTGCCACCCAAGACAGGGCGGACGAGCAGTACTTC.

The chain has TRBV6-5 and TRBJ2-5; 11 nucleotides agree with TRBD1. Germline lookup yields CDR1 MNHEY and CDR2 SVGAGI. The CDR3 runs 15 residues. J was trimmed by 4 bases and V by 7 bases; bases with no gene match: 8. The CDR3 loop reads CASKPDRGRRETQYF. In DNA form, the CDR3 reads TGTGCCAGCAAACCGGACAGGGGGCGTCGAGAGACCCAGTACTTC.

J is TRBJ2-1 and V is TRBV7-9; D perhaps matches TRBD2 (6 bases). V shed 2 bases and J shed 3 bases, with 17 bases lying between them. The CDR3 loop spans 17 amino acids. The germline V gene encodes CDR1 SEHNR and CDR2 FQNEAQ (reference sequence). The DNA for the CDR3 is TGTGCCAGCAGCTTACCGCGCGGAGTAGCGGACTACAATGAGCAGTTCTTC. Translating gives CASSLPRGVADYNEQFF. Full variable domain (outside the CDR3, taken from reference TRBV7-9 and TRBJ2-1): DTGVSQNPRHKITKRGQNVTFRCDPISEHNRLYWYRQTLGQGPEFLTYFQNEAQLEKSRLLSDRFSAERPKGSFSTLEIQRTEQGDSAMYLCASSLPRGVADYNEQFFGPGTRLTVL.

The chain carries TRBV3-1 (or the pseudogene TRBV3-2) and TRBJ1-3, with unresolved D. Germline CDR1 reads LGHDT; CDR2 reads YNNKEL (reference sequence). CDR3 length equals 13 residues. Trimming took off 2 bases at V and 4 bases at J, with 6 bases between the two ends. In nucleotides, the CDR3 is TGTGCCAGCAGCCAACTATCCGGAAACACCATATATTTT. Translating it yields CASSQLSGNTIYF.

This chain links TRBV5-6 with TRBJ1-1, with no clear D. Deletions cut 0 bases from V and 7 bases from J, with 7 bases between. This CDR3 comprises 12 residues. Germline loops: CDR1 SGHDT, CDR2 YYEEEE. CDR3: CASSLARFEAFF. In DNA, the CDR3 is TGTGCCAGCAGCTTGGCTCGGTTTGAAGCTTTCTTT.

A remark on this clone: The same CDR3 can be traced to other DNA sequences in this sample. The gene calls are TRBV9 and TRBJ1-3, with a weak D call TRBD1 (6 bases). The V gene lost 2 bases and the J gene lost 3 bases, with 9 bases spanning the gap. The germline gives CDR1 SGDLS, CDR2 YYNGEE. CDR3 size: 14 residues. CDR3 bases: TGTGCCAGCAGCGTCCAGGGGTTTGGAAACACCATATATTTT. Its protein is CASSVQGFGNTIYF. Combining the CDR3 with reference TRBV9 and TRBJ1-3 gives the whole variable domain DSGVTQTPKHLITATGQRVTLRCSPRSGDLSVYWYQQSLDQGLQFLIQYYNGEERAKGNILERFSAQQFPDLHSELNLSSLELGDSALYFCASSVQGFGNTIYFGEGSWLTVV.

This chain's CDR3 is CASSYLGGSYNEQFF. CDR3 sequence (DNA): TGTGCCAGCAGTTACCTCGGGGGCTCCTACAATGAGCAGTTCTTC. The rearrangement uses TRBV6-2 or TRBV6-3 and TRBJ2-1; D may be TRBD2 (6 bases). CDR1 is MNHEY, CDR2 SVGEGT, per germline. This CDR3 region has 15 residues. V dropped 2 bases and J dropped 0 bases, with 8 bases sitting between them.

This chain links TRBV30 with TRBJ1-5, with TRBD1 as a possible D gene (6 bases). The CDR3 extends over 13 amino acids. CDR1 is GTSNPN and CDR2 is SVGIG in the germline V gene (reference sequence). Between the trimmed V and J ends, which lost 2 bases and 5 bases, there was a span of 10 bases. The CDR3: CAWSPRGDQPQHF. In nucleotides, the CDR3 is TGTGCCTGGAGTCCCAGGGGAGATCAGCCCCAGCATTTT.

V usage is TRBV4-3 and J usage is TRBJ1-6, with D perhaps matching TRBD1 (5 bases). Deletions cut 1 base from V and 7 bases from J, with 11 bases between. The CDR3 covers 15 residues. Germline V gives CDR1 LGHNA, CDR2 YSLEER. The CDR3 here is CASSQVQGLNSPLHF. DNA for the CDR3: TGCGCCAGCAGCCAAGTGCAGGGTTTGAATTCACCCCTCCACTTT.

This chain uses TRBV5-4 with TRBJ2-7, with D uncertain. The V end was cut by 4 bases, the J end by 6 bases, with 11 bases between. Germline-derived CDR1 and CDR2 are SGHNT and YYREEE (reference sequence). The CDR3 consists of 12 residues. The CDR3 region is CASSGPSSEQYF. In nucleotides, the CDR3 is TGTGCCAGCAGCGGCCCATCTAGCGAGCAGTACTTC.